This T cell receptor (beta chain) was sequenced for a study of blood T cell repertoires in COVID-19. About the research overall: From T cells, B-cell-depleted T cells, or PBMCs came the material, which was cDNA or gDNA.

In the authors' workflow: Reference gene primers were amplified, and this amplification served to estimate nucleated cell counts. Assay: immunoSEQ multiplex PCR; the TCRdb copy retains only in-frame clones and omits some. Clone size and V and J calls were adopted from that table, with D and trimming inferred from the DNA. The sample consists of 150,000 to 250,000 clones, about four fifths of them appearing once. V lost 3 bases, J lost 6 bases, and 13 bases stayed unmatched. The CDR3 sequence is 17 residues long. Looked up from germline, CDR1 is LNHDA and CDR2 is SQIVND (reference sequence). Recruitment covered about 25 US areas and drew participants whose ages spanned roughly 18 to 89 years.

This sequence originates from a man aged 40-50 years who had recovered from COVID-19. The gene calls are TRBV19 and TRBJ2-4; 8 positions agree with TRBD2. The sample comprised PBMCs or T cells enriched from blood (not recorded which). CDR3 residues: CASSMKEAGAKGNIQYF. The DNA for the CDR3 is TGTGCCAGTAGTATGAAGGAAGCGGGAGCCAAAGGAAACATTCAGTACTTC.